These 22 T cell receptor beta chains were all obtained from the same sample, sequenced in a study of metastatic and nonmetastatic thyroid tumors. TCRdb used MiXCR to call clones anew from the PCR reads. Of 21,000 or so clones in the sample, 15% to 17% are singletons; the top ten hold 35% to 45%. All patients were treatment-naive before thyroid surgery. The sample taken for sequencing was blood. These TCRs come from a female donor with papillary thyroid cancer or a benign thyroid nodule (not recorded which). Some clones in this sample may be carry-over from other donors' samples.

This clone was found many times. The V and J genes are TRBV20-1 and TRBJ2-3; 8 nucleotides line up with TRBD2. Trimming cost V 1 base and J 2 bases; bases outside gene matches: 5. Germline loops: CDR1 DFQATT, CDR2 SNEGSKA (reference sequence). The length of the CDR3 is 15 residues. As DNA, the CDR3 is TGCAGTGCTAGAGCAGGGACTAGTACCACAGATACGCAGTATTTT. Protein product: CSARAGTSTTDTQYF.

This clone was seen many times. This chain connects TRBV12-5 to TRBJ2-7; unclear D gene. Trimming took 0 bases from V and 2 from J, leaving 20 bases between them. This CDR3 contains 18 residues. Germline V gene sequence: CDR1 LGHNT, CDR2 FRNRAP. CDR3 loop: CASGLVRNELGTPYEQYF. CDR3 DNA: TGTGCTAGTGGTTTGGTACGAAACGAATTGGGAACACCCTACGAGCAGTACTTC.

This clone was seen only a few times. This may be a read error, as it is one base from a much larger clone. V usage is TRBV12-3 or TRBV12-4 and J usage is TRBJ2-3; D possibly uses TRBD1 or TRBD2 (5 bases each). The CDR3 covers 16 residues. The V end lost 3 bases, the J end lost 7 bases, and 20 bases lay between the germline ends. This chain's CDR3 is CASSFRGGGAPNTQYF. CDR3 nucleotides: TGTGCCAGCAGTTTCCGGGGCGGCGGAGCACCAAATACGCAGTATTTT.

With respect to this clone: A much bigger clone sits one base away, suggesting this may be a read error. In nucleotides, the CDR3 is TGCGCCAGCAGCTTGGCCTCTAGCAGAGTCACCGGGGAGCTGTCTTTT. This gives the protein CASSLASSRVTGELSF. The V call is TRBV5-1, the J call TRBJ2-2, with D possibly TRBD2 on 5 matching bases. Germline V gene data show CDR1 as SGHRS and CDR2 as YFSETQ. The CDR3 is 16 amino acids. The complete variable domain, with remaining parts taken from reference TRBV5-1 and TRBJ2-2, reads KAGVTQTPRYLIKTRGQQVTLSCSPISGHRSVSWYQQTPGQGLQFLFEYFSETQRNKGNFPGRFSGRQFSNSRSEMNVSTLELGDSALYLCASSLASSRVTGELSFGEGSRLTVL.

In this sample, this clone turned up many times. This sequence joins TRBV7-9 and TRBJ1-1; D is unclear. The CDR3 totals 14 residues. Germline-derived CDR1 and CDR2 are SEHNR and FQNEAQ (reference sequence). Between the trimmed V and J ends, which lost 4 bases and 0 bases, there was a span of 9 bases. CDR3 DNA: TGTGCCAGCAGCTCACGGCCCATGAACACTGAAGCTTTCTTT. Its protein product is CASSSRPMNTEAFF.

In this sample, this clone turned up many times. CDR3 DNA sequence: TGTGCCAGCAGCTCTGCAGGCCAGGGGGGCACTGAAGCTTTCTTT. Its translation is CASSSAGQGGTEAFF. The V call is TRBV28, the J call TRBJ1-1; TRBD1 matches 7 bases. J was trimmed by 4 bases and V by 6 bases; bases with no gene match: 11. The CDR3 is made up of 15 amino acids. The germline V gene has CDR1 MDHEN and CDR2 SYDVKM. Full variable domain (rest looked up from reference TRBV28 and TRBJ1-1): DVKVTQSSRYLVKRTGEKVFLECVQDMDHENMFWYRQDPGLGLRLIYFSYDVKMKEKGDIPEGYSVSREKKERFSLILESASTNQTSMYLCASSSAGQGGTEAFFGQGTRLTVV.

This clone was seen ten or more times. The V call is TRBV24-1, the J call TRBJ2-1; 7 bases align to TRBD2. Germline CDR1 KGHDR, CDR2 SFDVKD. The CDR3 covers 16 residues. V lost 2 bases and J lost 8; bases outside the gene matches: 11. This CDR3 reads CATSDSGGSQDDEQFF. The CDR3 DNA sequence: TGTGCCACCAGTGATTCCGGCGGGAGTCAGGACGATGAGCAGTTCTTC.

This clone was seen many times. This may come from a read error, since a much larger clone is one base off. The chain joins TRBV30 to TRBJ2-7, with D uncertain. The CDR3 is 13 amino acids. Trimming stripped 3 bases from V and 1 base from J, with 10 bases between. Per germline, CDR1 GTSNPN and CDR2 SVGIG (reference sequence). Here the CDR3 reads CAWSFLPSYEQYF. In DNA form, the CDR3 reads TGTGCCTGGAGCTTCCTACCGTCCTACGAGCAGTACTTC.

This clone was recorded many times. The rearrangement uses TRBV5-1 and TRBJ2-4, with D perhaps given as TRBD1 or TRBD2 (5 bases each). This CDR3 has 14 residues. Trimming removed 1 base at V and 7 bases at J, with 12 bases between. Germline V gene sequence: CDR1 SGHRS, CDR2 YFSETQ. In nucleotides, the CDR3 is TGCGCCAGCAGCTTGCGGCCAGGGAGCAACATTCAGTACTTC. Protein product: CASSLRPGSNIQYF.

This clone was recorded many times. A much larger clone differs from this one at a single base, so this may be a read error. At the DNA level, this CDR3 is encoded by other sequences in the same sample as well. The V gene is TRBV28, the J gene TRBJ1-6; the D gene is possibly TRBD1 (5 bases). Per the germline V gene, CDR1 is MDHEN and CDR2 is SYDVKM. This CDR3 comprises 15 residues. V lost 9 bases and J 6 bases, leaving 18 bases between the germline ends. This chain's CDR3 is CASFRTGPLNSPLHF. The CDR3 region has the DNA TGTGCCAGTTTCCGGACGGGGCCCCTTAATTCACCCCTCCACTTT.

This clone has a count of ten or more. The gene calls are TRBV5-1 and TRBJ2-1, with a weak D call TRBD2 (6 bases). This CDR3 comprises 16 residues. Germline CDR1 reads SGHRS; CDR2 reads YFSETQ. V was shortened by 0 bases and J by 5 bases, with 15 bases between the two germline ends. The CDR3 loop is CASSLASSGGHNEQFF. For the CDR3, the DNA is TGCGCCAGCAGCTTGGCTTCTTCCGGGGGACACAATGAGCAGTTCTTC.

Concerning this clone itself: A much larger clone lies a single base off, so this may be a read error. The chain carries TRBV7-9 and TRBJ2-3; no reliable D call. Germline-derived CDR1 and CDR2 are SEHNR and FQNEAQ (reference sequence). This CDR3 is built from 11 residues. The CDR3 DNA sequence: TGTGCCAGCTCGAGAGAGGATACGCATTATTTT. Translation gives CASSREDTHYF.

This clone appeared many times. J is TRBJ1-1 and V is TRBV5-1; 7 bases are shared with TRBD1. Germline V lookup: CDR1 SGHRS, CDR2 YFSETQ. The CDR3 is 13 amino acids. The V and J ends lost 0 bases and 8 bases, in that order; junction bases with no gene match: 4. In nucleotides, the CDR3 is TGCGCCAGCAGCTTGGGACAGGGTTTCGAAGCTTTCTTT. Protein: CASSLGQGFEAFF.

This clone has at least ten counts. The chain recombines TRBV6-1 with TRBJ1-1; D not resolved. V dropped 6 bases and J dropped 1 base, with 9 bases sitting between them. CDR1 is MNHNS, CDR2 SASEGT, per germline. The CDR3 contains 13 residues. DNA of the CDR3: TGTGCCAGCAGCCCCTGGGCGAACACTGAAGCTTTCTTT. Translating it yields CASSPWANTEAFF.

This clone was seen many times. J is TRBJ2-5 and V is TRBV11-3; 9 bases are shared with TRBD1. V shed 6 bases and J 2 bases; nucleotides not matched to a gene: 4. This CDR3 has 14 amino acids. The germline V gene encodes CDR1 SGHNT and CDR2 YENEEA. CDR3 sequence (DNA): TGTGCCAGCAGGGACAGGGGTTATCAAGAGACCCAGTACTTC. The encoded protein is CASRDRGYQETQYF. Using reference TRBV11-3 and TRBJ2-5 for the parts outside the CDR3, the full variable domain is EAGVVQSPRYKIIEKKQPVAFWCNPISGHNTLYWYLQNLGQGPELLIRYENEEAVDDSQLPKDRFSAERLKGVDSTLKIQPAELGDSAVYLCASRDRGYQETQYFGPGTRLLVL.

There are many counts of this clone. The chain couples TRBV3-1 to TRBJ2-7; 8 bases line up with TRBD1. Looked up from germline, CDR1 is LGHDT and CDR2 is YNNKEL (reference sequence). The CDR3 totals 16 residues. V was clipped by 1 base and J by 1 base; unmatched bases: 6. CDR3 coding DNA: TGTGCCAGCAGCCAAGGGACAGGGACCCAATCCTACGAGCAGTACTTC. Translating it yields CASSQGTGTQSYEQYF.

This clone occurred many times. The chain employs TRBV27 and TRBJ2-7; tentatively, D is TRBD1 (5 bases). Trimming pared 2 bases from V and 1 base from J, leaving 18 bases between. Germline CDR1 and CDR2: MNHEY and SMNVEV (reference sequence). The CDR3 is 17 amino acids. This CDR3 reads CASSLRGSALLSYEQYF. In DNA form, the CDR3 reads TGTGCCAGCAGTTTAAGGGGCAGTGCCCTTTTGTCCTACGAGCAGTACTTC.

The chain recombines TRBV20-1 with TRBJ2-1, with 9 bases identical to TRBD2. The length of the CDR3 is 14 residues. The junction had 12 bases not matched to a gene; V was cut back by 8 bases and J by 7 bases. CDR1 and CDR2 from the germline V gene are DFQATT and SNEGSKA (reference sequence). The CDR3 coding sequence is TGCAGTCTTAACCCGGGACTAGCTAGGAATGAGCAGTTCTTC. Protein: CSLNPGLARNEQFF.

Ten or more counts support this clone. The CDR3 nucleotides are TGTGCCAGCAGTCGGGACCCGGGGGGTTACAATGAGCAGTTCTTC. As protein: CASSRDPGGYNEQFF. The chain is built from TRBV27 and TRBJ2-1, with 7 bases aligning to TRBD2. The CDR3 covers 15 residues. J was trimmed by 4 bases and V by 5 bases; bases with no gene match: 8. Germline loops: CDR1 MNHEY, CDR2 SMNVEV (reference sequence).

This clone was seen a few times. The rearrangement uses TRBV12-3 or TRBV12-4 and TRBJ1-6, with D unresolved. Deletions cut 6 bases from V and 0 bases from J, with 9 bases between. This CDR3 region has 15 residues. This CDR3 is CASRGNSSYNSPLHF. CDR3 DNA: TGTGCCAGCAGGGGGAACAGCTCCTATAATTCACCCCTCCACTTT.

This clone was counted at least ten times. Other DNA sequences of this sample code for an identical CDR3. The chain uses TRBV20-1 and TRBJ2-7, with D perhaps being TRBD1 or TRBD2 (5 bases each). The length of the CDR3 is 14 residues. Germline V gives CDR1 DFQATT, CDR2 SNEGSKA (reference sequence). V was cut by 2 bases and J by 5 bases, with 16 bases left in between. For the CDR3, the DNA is TGCAGTGCTAGAACGGGACGGAGTCTTGACGAGCAGTACTTC. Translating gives CSARTGRSLDEQYF.

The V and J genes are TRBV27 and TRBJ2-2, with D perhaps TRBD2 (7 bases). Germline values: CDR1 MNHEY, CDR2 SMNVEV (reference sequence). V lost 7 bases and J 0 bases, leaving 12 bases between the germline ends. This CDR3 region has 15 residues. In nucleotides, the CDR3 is TGTGCCAGCACCTTCGGGGGGCCGAACACCGGGGAGCTGTTTTTT. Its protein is CASTFGGPNTGELFF.